The source of this T cell receptor (beta chain) is a study of cytomegalovirus exposure and HLA in healthy donors (dated by TCRdb to between 2016 and 2019). About the investigation overall: An earlier analysis of fewer than 750 of the donors reported approximately 260 Gb of sequence data and roughly 120 million unique TCR beta sequences obtained from some 170 million T cells. Roughly 300 gigabases of sequencing data and roughly 90 million unique TCR sequences were included in an early release covering several hundred HLA-typed donors. Of the 350 to 400 genotyped donors, roughly 80% fell in the genetic ancestry cluster associated with self-reported Caucasian donors. The study aimed to test whether cataloging public T cell receptors could reveal signatures of past pathogen exposure. The study profiled the T cell repertoires of 550 to 700 subjects by immunosequencing and related them to cytomegalovirus serostatus. In addition to the first cohort of around 670 subjects, a separate validation cohort of approximately 110 different subjects was used. To predict cytomegalovirus infection status, the study brought together high-throughput TCR immunosequencing, statistical association of individual TCRs with disease status, and machine learning. To study patterns of TCR occurrence, a later analysis re-analyzed previously published TCR beta repertoires from around 670 donors and added high-resolution HLA genotyping. The later analysis used no new phenotypic data to find candidate immune exposures, relying instead on TCR beta sequences and their occurrence across donors. An earlier analysis of about 600 of the donors used high-throughput TCR beta sequencing to judge whether each TCR beta V gene segment behaved as functional or pseudogenic. Donor age, sex, ethnicity and CMV serostatus were compiled alongside the repertoire data. In a later genetic analysis, genome-wide SNP genotypes for about 55% of the roughly 670 donors were used, and that subset was treated as a discovery cohort. All discovery cohort repertoires had been generated on a single sequencing platform. HLA typing included class I and class II loci at four-digit resolution. The number of typed donors differed by locus: about 629-640 for A, B, C, DRB1 and DQB1; 522 for DQA1; approximately 600 for DPA1; and some 470 for DPB1. Five DR-DQ haplotypes were handled as single units for association and clustering because linkage in the cohort was strong. On average, around 230,000 unique TCR beta nucleotide sequences were sequenced per donor among 350 to 400 genotyped donors of the cohort, with roughly a sixth of those sequences being non-productive.

Remarks on this clone: The antigen it binds to is not known. Nothing much larger sits one base from this clone, and base qualities are not available.

General conclusions and limits of the study: In a later analysis, around 15,000 TCR beta sequences were associated with specific HLA alleles at a false discovery rate of 0.05. Assigning TCR associations to individual alleles was difficult when HLA alleles, especially DR and DQ, strongly co-occurred. A further reported finding was that TCR beta sequences accurately predicted the HLA-A and HLA-B alleles for most subjects in the first cohort. Most CMV-associated TCR beta chains appeared to be HLA-restricted in a later analysis, and the HLA associations seemed to be driven largely by CMV exposure. The study listed 150 to 200 TCR beta chains as associated with cytomegalovirus. About 17 rarely observed V segments, including chromosome 9 orphons, were excluded from the earlier analysis of several hundred of the donors because counts were too low. A group of highly shared sequence variants was considered likely to be a technical artifact of the sequencing pipeline. In vitro tests confirmed that a few of the cytomegalovirus-associated TCR beta chains recognize cytomegalovirus antigens. Immune exposure information for the cohort was limited to CMV serostatus. Most TCR sequences were seen in very few donors, while some public TCRs were found in many individuals. In this cohort, only TCR beta chains were sequenced, and detectable features were limited by the absence of alpha or paired-chain data. Broadly in line with IMGT annotations, most TCR beta V segments showed up in productive rearrangements about 90% or about 30% of the time in an earlier analysis of several hundred of the donors. The classifier was reported to diagnose cytomegalovirus status with high specificity and sensitivity in both the original cohort and the validation cohort. Compared with the 666-donor mean, donors in an Asian-associated ancestry cluster had fewer N-insertions in productive TCRs, according to a later genetic analysis. Roughly uniform sequencing depth across donors was assumed in presence/absence analyses, although this assumption may not hold. In a later analysis, TCR association rates were found to vary across HLA loci, with the most associated TCRs seen for DRB1 alleles and the fewest for HLA-C alleles. HLA typing was unavailable for some donors at each locus, so association tests used only the typed subset. In a later genetic analysis, a missense DCLRE1C variant was associated with V-gene and J-gene trimming of TCR beta chains, and the association was replicated in an independent cohort. In a later analysis, several top co-occurrence clusters were reported to appear linked to parvovirus B19, influenza, CMV and Epstein-Barr virus. Correlated functional status among segregating V segments might reflect linkage disequilibrium, but an unknown experimental factor could not be ruled out. Compared with equally common non-associated chains, HLA-associated TCR beta chains in a later analysis were more clonally expanded and had lower generation probabilities. Some IMGT-functional V segments, including TRBV6-2 and TRBV6-3, could not be distinguished by the 87-base-pair reads and were therefore excluded. According to the authors, the approach could potentially be generalized to other disease states and immunological phenotypes.

The receptor library was made with the immunoSEQ multiplex PCR assay. For the multiplex PCR, a mixture combining 60 forward primers for TCR Vbeta segments and 13 reverse primers for TCR Jbeta segments was used. The CDR3 region of rearranged TCR beta genes was amplified from genomic DNA by a multiplex PCR assay. The amplified TCR beta libraries were sequenced on the Illumina HiSeq System as 87-base-pair reads. The authors' pipeline ran thus. A later analysis tallied 75 million to 95 million unique TCR beta chains across the 640 or so repertoires, and about 12 million of those chains were shared by two or more donors. Raw reads were error-corrected and collapsed into unique sequences with a nearest-neighbor algorithm that merged closely related sequences to remove PCR and sequencing errors. Alignment of CDR3 sequences to IMGT reference sequences was used to assign V, D and J gene segments. For a sequence to be retained, at least a six-nucleotide match to both a V gene segment and a J gene segment was required. Rearrangements were classified as productive when the CDR3 lacked stop codons and remained in frame with V and J, and all other rearrangements were classified as non-productive. CDR3 was defined by IMGT convention, running from the second conserved V-encoded cysteine to the conserved J-encoded phenylalanine. Sequences without an unambiguous match to a single V gene segment were excluded from the earlier analysis of 450 to 750 of the donors. An earlier analysis of some 500 of the donors classified V segments as functional when productive rearrangements were above 56.7% and as segregating when the standard deviation between donors was above 5%. A statistical classification framework was built to diagnose cytomegalovirus status from the catalog of TCR beta chain sequences. In a later analysis, V and J genes were assigned by comparing TCR nucleotide sequences against IMGT/GENE-DB human TR gene sequences. Using the TCRdist pipeline, a later analysis assigned CDR3 sequences along with most-parsimonious VDJ recombination scenarios. In a later analysis, each TCR beta chain was defined by its CDR3 amino acid sequence together with its V-gene family, and reads lacking a unique V-gene family were excluded. In a later analysis, some 600 highly shared, low-generation-probability nucleotide sequences were removed to address suspected cross-contamination and a sequencing artifact. In a later analysis, a clonal expansion index was calculated for each public chain from normalized within-repertoire ranks of inferred template counts. A later analysis computed generation probabilities with a VDJ recombination model fitted to out-of-frame rearrangements, and checked the results against IGoR. Hypergeometric tests were used in a later analysis to score TCR-TCR, TCR-HLA and TCR-CMV co-occurrence, with a repertoire-size bias correction applied to the TCR pairs. In a later analysis, false discovery rates were estimated by permuting HLA or CMV assignments 20 times. A later analysis grouped co-occurring TCRs with DBSCAN, adding TCRdist sequence similarity when clustering within HLA-allele-positive subsets. Repertoires with fewer than 30,000 or more than 120,000 public chains, plus five repertoires with anomalous nucleotide sharing, were excluded from co-occurrence clustering. Imported from immuneACCESS, the table was reduced by TCRdb to in-frame sequences with V and J called. These copies leave out some clones; in studies compared against another copy, an unresolved V gene accounts for under half, and the cause of the remainder is not known. V, J and clone size were drawn from that table, and D and trimming were deduced from the DNA. The sample table contains 150,000 to 180,000 clones; only one count was recorded for about four fifths of them. About 2.8% of the sample comes from the top ten.

The cohort comprised some 730 healthy bone marrow donors. Cohort members were all nominally healthy when sampled, although unrecorded immune exposures were likely present. The donor was CMV seronegative and was included in the group of under 450 seronegative cohort members. Each donor provided a peripheral blood sample, and peripheral blood mononuclear cells were used for TCR beta sequencing. Genomic DNA extraction from the blood cell samples was performed with the Qiagen DNeasy Blood Extraction Kit. For CDR1 and CDR2, the germline V gene lists LGHNA and YSLEER. Trimming accounts for 3 bases at V and 3 bases at J, while the number of junction bases matched to no gene is 9. The CDR3 numbers 16 residues from cysteine through phenylalanine. Kept here is only the CDR3 DNA, which spans 48 bases and is read in frame from base 1.

The chain uses TRBV4-3 and TRBJ1-1; 8 bases in the junction line up with TRBD1. The clonotype was recovered from a man between 18 and 29 years old in good health and CMV-seronegative. The sample was PBMCs. In nucleotides, the sequence is TGCGCCAGCAGCCAGGACGGGACAGGTTTTGACACTGAAGCTTTCTTT. Protein translation: CASSQDGTGFDTEAFF.